The 29 T cell receptor beta chains given below trace back to one sample, sequenced in a study of T cell responses to AZD1222 COVID-19 vaccine. Produced via immunoSEQ multiplex PCR; TCRdb's table is partial and in-frame only. The sample contains approximately 91,000 clones, about 88% of which appear only once. The sequencing used peripheral blood, collected on day 0 of AZD1222 vaccination. The origin of the receptors is an adult in good health.

V gene TRBV28 combines with J gene TRBJ2-5; TRBD1 agrees at 7 bases. This CDR3 comprises 15 residues. Trimming cost V 6 bases and J 2 bases; bases outside gene matches: 9. Germline V lookup: CDR1 MDHEN, CDR2 SYDVKM. Written as DNA, the CDR3 is TGTGCCAGCAGGGAGACAGGGATGGTGCAAGAGACCCAGTACTTC. Residues: CASRETGMVQETQYF.

The chain joins TRBV5-4 to TRBJ1-1; D is unclear. The CDR3 covers 13 residues. Germline V CDR1 and CDR2: SGHNT, YYREEE (reference sequence). With 3 bases removed from V and 4 bases from J, the gap between germline ends came to 10 bases. Written as DNA, the CDR3 is TGTGCCAGCAGCTCCCGTGCGAGCACTGAAGCTTTCTTT. It specifies CASSSRASTEAFF.

For the CDR3, the DNA is TGTGCCAGCAGCTTAGCTCAGGGAGGAGAGACCCAGTACTTC. This translates into CASSLAQGGETQYF. The V call is TRBV7-9, the J call TRBJ2-5; a possible D gene is TRBD2 (6 bases). The CDR3 is made up of 14 amino acids. The V gene lost 0 bases and the J gene lost 4 bases, with 9 bases spanning the gap. CDR1 is SEHNR, CDR2 FQNEAQ, per germline (reference sequence).

This clone is a singleton in its sample. The chain employs TRBV28 and TRBJ1-5; D gene uncertain. Trimming took off 4 bases at V and 7 bases at J, with 20 bases between the two ends. Germline V gives CDR1 MDHEN, CDR2 SYDVKM. This CDR3 contains 16 residues. CDR3 coding DNA: TGTGCCAGCAGTTCGGATTCGGGTGCCGGGGAGCAGCCCCAGCATTTT. Protein sequence: CASSSDSGAGEQPQHF.

The chain recombines TRBV7-2 with TRBJ2-3, with 8 bases lining up with TRBD2. Germline CDR1 is SGHTA and CDR2 is FQGNSA. CDR3 length: 14 amino acids. The ends lost 6 bases at V and 6 bases at J; junction bases unmatched: 8. CDR3 nucleotide sequence: TGTGCCAGCAGTCCGGGGGGGCTTGTGGATACGCAGTATTTT. Protein product: CASSPGGLVDTQYF.

The CDR3 nucleotides are TGTGCCAGCAGCGTAGAGGGCTCCTACGAGCAGTACTTC. It is translated as CASSVEGSYEQYF. The chain combines TRBV9 with TRBJ2-7, with D hard to call. The CDR3 has 13 residues. Per germline, CDR1 SGDLS and CDR2 YYNGEE. V lost 0 bases and J 0 bases, leaving 4 bases between the germline ends. The whole variable domain, remainder taken from reference TRBV9 and TRBJ2-7, is DSGVTQTPKHLITATGQRVTLRCSPRSGDLSVYWYQQSLDQGLQFLIQYYNGEERAKGNILERFSAQQFPDLHSELNLSSLELGDSALYFCASSVEGSYEQYFGPGTRLTVT.

This clone has just one count. The V call is TRBV30, the J call TRBJ1-1, with D maybe TRBD1 (6 bases). This CDR3 has 13 amino acids. The ends were cut back, 1 base at V and 1 base at J, with 7 bases in the middle. CDR1 is GTSNPN, CDR2 SVGIG, per germline (reference sequence). The CDR3 protein is CAWSATGNTEAFF. The CDR3 coding sequence is TGTGCCTGGAGTGCGACAGGGAACACTGAAGCTTTCTTT.

This rearrangement joins TRBV29-1 to TRBJ2-3, with a weak D call TRBD1 (5 bases). CDR3 length equals 14 residues. Deletions cut 6 bases from V and 3 bases from J, with 16 bases between. Germline CDR1 and CDR2: SQVTM and ANQGSEA. CDR3 sequence (DNA): TGCAGCGTAGCACCTCAGGACACTACAGATACGCAGTATTTT. Encoded protein: CSVAPQDTTDTQYF.

J is TRBJ2-7 and V is TRBV7-8; possibly TRBD1 or TRBD2 for D (6 bases each). Deletions cut 1 base from V and 0 bases from J, with 10 bases between. Per germline, CDR1 SGHVS and CDR2 FQNEAQ. This CDR3 comprises 15 residues. The CDR3 nucleotides are TGTGCCAGCAGCTTAGAGGGGGGTAGCTCCTACGAGCAGTACTTC. Its translation: CASSLEGGSSYEQYF.

V usage is TRBV5-5 and J usage is TRBJ2-3, with 13 bases that match TRBD2. Trimming took 3 bases from V and 4 from J; bases not matched to a gene: 2. The CDR3 totals 15 residues. Germline CDR1 is SGHKS and CDR2 is YYEKEE (reference sequence). CDR3 nucleotide sequence: TGTGCCAGCAGCTGGGGACTAGCGGGGTCAGATACGCAGTATTTT. This gives the protein CASSWGLAGSDTQYF.

The chain combines TRBV5-1 with TRBJ1-6; 8 bases line up with TRBD1. Germline CDR1 reads SGHRS; CDR2 reads YFSETQ. Trimming removed 4 bases from V and 8 bases from J; junction bases left unmatched: 8. CDR3 length: 15 residues. This CDR3 reads CASSGGQGNDSPLHF. CDR3 coding DNA: TGCGCCAGCAGCGGAGGACAGGGTAATGATTCACCCCTCCACTTT.

The chain links TRBV28 to TRBJ1-6; D gene uncertain. This CDR3 is 13 amino acids long. Trimming stripped 10 bases from V and 5 bases from J, with 12 bases between. Germline-derived CDR1 and CDR2 are MDHEN and SYDVKM. This CDR3 reads CATHPSDNSPLHF. The CDR3 bases are TGTGCCACCCACCCCTCAGATAATTCACCCCTCCACTTT.

CDR3 residues: CATSSTSRSTEAFF. CDR3 DNA: TGTGCCACCAGCAGCACATCGCGGAGCACTGAAGCTTTCTTT. The chain employs TRBV15 and TRBJ1-1; no definite D call. The germline CDR1 and CDR2 sequences are LNHNV and YYDKDF (reference sequence). The CDR3 has 14 residues. V was pared by 3 bases and J by 4 bases, with 12 bases between.

The chain links TRBV7-8 to TRBJ1-4; 8 bases fit TRBD1. Germline trimming cut 5 bases from V and 5 bases from J; bases unmatched to any gene: 7. The CDR3 has 15 residues. Looked up from germline, CDR1 is SGHVS and CDR2 is FQNEAQ. DNA for the CDR3: TGTGCCAGCAGCGACCAGGGGGCGGCGAATGAAAAACTGTTTTTT. Protein: CASSDQGAANEKLFF.

The J gene is TRBJ1-2, the V gene TRBV30, with 7 bases matching TRBD1. The CDR3 has 14 amino acids. Germline trimming cut 3 bases from V and 4 bases from J; bases unmatched to any gene: 8. Germline lookup yields CDR1 GTSNPN and CDR2 SVGIG (reference sequence). The CDR3 sequence: CAWRIQGSGYGYTF. DNA for the CDR3: TGTGCCTGGAGGATACAGGGGTCGGGCTATGGCTACACCTTC.

This clone has a handful of counts. V is TRBV29-1 and J is TRBJ1-2; TRBD1 agrees at 7 bases. There are 15 residues in the CDR3. V gave up 0 bases and J gave up 4 bases; unmatched junction bases: 8. The germline gives CDR1 SQVTM, CDR2 ANQGSEA. As DNA, the CDR3 is TGCAGCGTTGAAGAAACAGGGGCCGAAGTCTATGGCTACACCTTC. Translation: CSVEETGAEVYGYTF. Using reference TRBV29-1 and TRBJ1-2 for the parts outside the CDR3, the full variable domain is SAVISQKPSRDICQRGTSLTIQCQVDSQVTMMFWYRQQPGQSLTLIATANQGSEATYESGFVIDKFPISRPNLTFSTLTVSNMSPEDSSIYLCSVEETGAEVYGYTFGSGTRLTVV.

V is TRBV19 and J is TRBJ1-6, with no clear D. CDR3 length: 13 amino acids. V was cut by 5 bases and J by 6 bases, with 8 bases left in between. Germline loops: CDR1 LNHDA, CDR2 SQIVND (reference sequence). The CDR3 loop is CASSDRANSPLHF. DNA for the CDR3: TGTGCCAGTAGTGATCGGGCTAATTCACCCCTCCACTTT.

The table lists this clone with a count of one. The chain links TRBV2 to TRBJ1-2, with D perhaps TRBD1 (5 bases). V was shortened by 6 bases and J by 7 bases, with 15 bases between the two germline ends. Looked up from germline, CDR1 is SNHLY and CDR2 is FYNNEI. This CDR3 is 13 amino acids long. The CDR3 DNA follows: TGTGCCAGCAGGGGACTGGGAGCGGGTGGCTACACCTTC. Its protein is CASRGLGAGGYTF.

This chain links TRBV2 with TRBJ1-2, with D maybe TRBD1 (6 bases). Trimming shortened V by 1 base and J by 5 bases, and 11 bases separated the two germline ends. CDR1 and CDR2 (germline): SNHLY, FYNNEI. The CDR3 has 14 amino acids. The CDR3 coding sequence is TGTGCCAGCAGTGAAGTGGGGGGCCTTTATGGCTACACCTTC. Amino acid sequence: CASSEVGGLYGYTF.

V is TRBV4-2 and J is TRBJ1-3; D may be TRBD1 (6 bases). Looked up from germline, CDR1 is LGHNA and CDR2 is YNFKEQ. Trimming removed 0 bases at V and 3 bases at J, with 9 bases between. This CDR3 comprises 15 residues. Here the CDR3 reads CASSQESGVGNTIYF. CDR3 DNA sequence: TGTGCCAGCAGCCAAGAATCAGGGGTTGGAAACACCATATATTTT.

The V and J genes are TRBV7-2 and TRBJ1-6; 8 nucleotides agree with TRBD1. This CDR3 has 17 residues. V shed 1 base and J 2 bases; nucleotides not matched to a gene: 4. Germline CDR1 reads SGHTA; CDR2 reads FQGNSA. The CDR3 DNA reads as TGTGCCAGCAGCTTAGAGGGACAGGCGACCTATAATTCACCCCTCCACTTT. This gives the protein CASSLEGQATYNSPLHF.

CDR3 loop: CASSSLGGGLSYEQYF. The CDR3 nucleotides are TGTGCCAGCAGCTCCCTCGGAGGGGGACTCTCCTACGAGCAGTACTTC. This chain uses TRBV11-2 with TRBJ2-7; D tentatively reads TRBD1 or TRBD2 (6 bases each). CDR3 length equals 16 residues. Trimming took 4 bases from V and 0 from J, leaving 16 bases between them. CDR1 is SGHAT and CDR2 is FQNNGV in the germline V gene.

The chain uses TRBV21-1 and TRBJ2-5; the table's D call, TRBD2, has no DNA check behind it. TRBV21-1 is a listed pseudogene. CDR3 length equals 18 residues. As DNA, the CDR3 is TGTGCCAGCAGCACCCTGGGGACTAGCGGGGGGGCCGTGGAGACCCAGTACTTC. Its protein product is CASSTLGTSGGAVETQYF.

The CDR3 loop reads CASSVAQFPGQASGYTF. As DNA, the CDR3 is TGTGCCAGCAGCGTCGCACAATTTCCGGGACAGGCTTCTGGCTACACCTTC. The chain carries TRBV9 and TRBJ1-2; TRBD1 aligns across 8 bases. The CDR3 has 17 amino acids. Germline CDR1 reads SGDLS; CDR2 reads YYNGEE. The V segment lost 2 bases and the J segment 7 bases; nucleotides outside the gene matches: 16.

This sequence joins TRBV11-2 and TRBJ1-3; D unclear. From germline, CDR1 is SGHAT and CDR2 FQNNGV. Trimming took 2 bases from V and 4 from J, leaving 6 bases between them. CDR3 length equals 13 residues. The CDR3 DNA reads as TGTGCCAGCAGCTTAACTGGGGGAAACACCATATATTTT. It codes for CASSLTGGNTIYF.

This chain connects TRBV7-9 to TRBJ2-5, with 9 bases matching TRBD1. The CDR3 has 16 amino acids. Germline lookup yields CDR1 SEHNR and CDR2 FQNEAQ (reference sequence). V was clipped by 3 bases and J by 5 bases; unmatched bases: 10. CDR3 bases: TGTGCCAGCAGCTTGGATACAGGGGGCGTCGGGGAGACCCAGTACTTC. Its protein product is CASSLDTGGVGETQYF.

The V call is TRBV6-2 or TRBV6-3, the J call TRBJ1-1; D not resolved. This CDR3 spans 15 amino acids. Germline CDR1 is MNHEY and CDR2 is SVGEGT. Trimming stripped 3 bases from V and 3 bases from J, with 14 bases between. The CDR3 region has the DNA TGTGCCAGCAGTTATAGGACCGGGAGAGACACTGAAGCTTTCTTT. Its protein is CASSYRTGRDTEAFF.

V usage is TRBV7-2 and J usage is TRBJ2-3; weak D call: TRBD2 (6 bases). The CDR3 contains 15 residues. Germline values: CDR1 SGHTA, CDR2 FQGNSA. V was clipped by 4 bases and J by 2 bases, with 13 bases between them. The CDR3 region is CASSSQAGNTDTQYF. The CDR3 DNA reads as TGTGCCAGCAGCTCCCAGGCGGGAAACACAGATACGCAGTATTTT. The full variable domain, in which reference TRBV7-2 and TRBJ2-3 provide the parts outside the CDR3, is GAGVSQSPSNKVTEKGKDVELRCDPISGHTALYWYRQSLGQGLEFLIYFQGNSAPDKSGLPSDRFSAERTGGSVSTLTIQRTQQEDSAVYLCASSSQAGNTDTQYFGPGTRLTVL.

The chain's CDR3 is CASSYRGLTEAFF. In DNA form, the CDR3 reads TGTGCCAGTTCCTACAGGGGGCTCACTGAAGCTTTCTTT. The chain recombines TRBV19 with TRBJ1-1, with 9 bases aligning to TRBD1. Germline V gives CDR1 LNHDA, CDR2 SQIVND (reference sequence). The CDR3 totals 13 residues. The trim removed 8 bases at V and 4 bases at J, leaving 5 bases unmatched.